The clone carrying this TCR beta chain was seen repeatedly, ten times or more. Its antigen is as yet unknown. This sample stems from a study of regulatory T cells in long-lasting Graves disease. This CDR3 region has 15 residues. In germline, CDR1 is LNHDA, CDR2 SQIVND (reference sequence). V was clipped by 6 bases and J by 0 bases, with 9 bases between them. Arm-PCR of CDR3 regions and iRepertoire HTBI primers were used to build TCR beta libraries. A single record per CDR3 protein comes from TCRdb applying MiXCR to the multiplex PCR reads. The table lists 550,000 or so distinct CDR3 sequences, more than 10% of them singletons, with roughly 8.9% in the top ten. Points from the study as a whole: Persistent disease samples used TRBV28, TRBJ1-2 and TRBJ2-5 preferentially. Sample size was small, which may have lowered accuracy.

Time point described: newly diagnosed GD, antithyroid drugs for less than 3 months. Generation of the TCR library employed RNA extracted from PBMCs. The sample was also reused in another study, on T cells in Graves' hyperthyroidism and ophthalmopathy. This second report adds: For Graves' hyperthyroidism to be stable, ophthalmopathy could not progress within 18 months. Primed by the HTBI set, a first-round RT-PCR was run on the TCR CDR3.

The rearrangement links TRBV19 to TRBJ1-6; D remains ambiguous. The sequencing here drew on peripheral blood mononuclear cells (PBMCs), taken at new diagnosis, from a patient treated with antithyroid drugs. This TCR derives from a woman in her thirties with Graves disease. CDR3: CASSTDSSYNSPLHF. Here the CDR3 DNA reads TGTGCCAGTAGCACGGATAGCTCCTATAATTCACCCCTCCACTTT.